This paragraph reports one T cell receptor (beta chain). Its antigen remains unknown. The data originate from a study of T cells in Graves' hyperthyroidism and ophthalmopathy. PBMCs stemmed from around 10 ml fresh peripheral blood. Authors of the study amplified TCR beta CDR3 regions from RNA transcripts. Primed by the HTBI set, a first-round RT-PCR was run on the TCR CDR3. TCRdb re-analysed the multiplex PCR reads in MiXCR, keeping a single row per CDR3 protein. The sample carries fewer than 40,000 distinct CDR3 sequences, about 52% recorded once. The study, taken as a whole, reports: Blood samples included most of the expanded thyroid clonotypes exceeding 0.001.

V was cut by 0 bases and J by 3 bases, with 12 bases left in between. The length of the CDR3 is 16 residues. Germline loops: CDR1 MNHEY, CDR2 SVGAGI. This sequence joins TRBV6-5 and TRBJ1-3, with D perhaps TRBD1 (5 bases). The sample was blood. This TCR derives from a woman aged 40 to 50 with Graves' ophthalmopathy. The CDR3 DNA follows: TGTGCCAGCAGTTACTCCCTGACGCAGGGTGGAAACACCATATATTTT. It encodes CASSYSLTQGGNTIYF.